The present TCR beta chain was sequenced within a study of shared clonotypes between healthy human individuals. Study information: Donors consisted of two women and three men between 18 and 49.

V shed 4 bases, J shed 1 base, and the junction held 14 bases outside the gene matches. The CDR3 has 20 residues. Per germline, CDR1 SNHLY and CDR2 FYNNEI. The unsorted PBMC replicate PCRs were performed with roughly 300 ng DNA, some 32,000 T cell genomes. Data came from immunoSEQ multiplex PCR; TCRdb stores just in-frame clones and leaves some out. The table shows hundreds of thousands of clones, with around 77% occurring only once. Sequenced input: PBMCs. This TCR derives from a woman aged 40 to 50 in good health. Some clones in this sample may be carry-over from other donors' samples. The rearrangement joins TRBV2 to TRBJ2-3; TRBD2 matches 13 bases. CDR3 nucleotides: TGTGCCAGCAGTGCCAACACCGGGACTAGCGGGATGTATGGCACAGATACGCAGTATTTT. Its translation: CASSANTGTSGMYGTDTQYF. Looking up the rest from reference TRBV2 and TRBJ2-3 gives the full variable domain: EPEVTQTPSHQVTQMGQEVILRCVPISNHLYFYWYRQILGQKVEFLVSFYNNEISEKSEIFDDQFSVERPDGSNFTLKIRSTKLEDSAMYFCASSANTGTSGMYGTDTQYFGPGTRLTVL.